A selection of T cell receptor beta chains follows, all from one sample in a study of Ad26.COV2.S vaccination and SARS-CoV-2 variants. Only in-frame clones appear in the TCRdb table, and some are missing; sequencing was by immunoSEQ multiplex PCR. The table has hundreds of thousands of clones, roughly 90% seen once. The specimen was peripheral blood, collected in a trial of Ad26.COV2.S vaccine versus placebo. All receptors derive from a person between 18 and 59 years old who received the Ad26.COV2.S COVID-19 vaccine or a placebo. CDR3s include the opening cysteine and the closing phenylalanine or tryptophan. The D gene is left open where the match is weak. The size of a clone is reported for some rows only, either as once, few or many, or as a class for expanded clones.

clone_size j_call v_call d_call cdr3_aa cdr3_nt
. TRBJ2-6 TRBV11-3 TRBD1 CASSPRTGGPGANVLTF TGTGCCAGCTCCCCCCGGACAGGGGGCCCTGGGGCCAACGTCCTGACTTTC
once TRBJ2-3 TRBV19 TRBD2 CASSIVGREGRDTQYF TGTGCCAGTAGTATAGTGGGGCGGGAGGGCCGAGATACGCAGTATTTT
. TRBJ2-3 TRBV5-1 . CASSLRGQGTDTQYF TGCGCCAGCAGCTTGAGGGGACAAGGCACAGATACGCAGTATTTT
. TRBJ1-2 TRBV6-5 . CASSYTGLANYGYTF TGTGCCAGCAGTTACACAGGGTTGGCTAACTATGGCTACACCTTC
. TRBJ1-6 TRBV27 . CASSLYRELIYNSPLHF TGTGCCAGCAGTTTGTACAGGGAGTTAATCTATAATTCACCCCTCCACTTT
. TRBJ1-2 TRBV9 . CASSVGVNYGYTF TGTGCCAGCAGCGTAGGGGTGAACTATGGCTACACCTTC
once TRBJ2-1 TRBV7-8 . CASSTSGVRGINEQFF TGTGCCAGCAGCACCTCGGGAGTCCGGGGAATCAATGAGCAGTTCTTC
. TRBJ2-7 TRBV7-9 . CASSRRTGPYEQYF TGTGCCAGCAGCCGGAGGACGGGCCCCTACGAGCAGTACTTC
. TRBJ2-2 TRBV4-3 . CASSHAVAGQTGELFF TGCGCCAGCAGCCATGCCGTAGCAGGGCAGACCGGGGAGCTGTTTTTT
few TRBJ1-6 TRBV5-6 TRBD1 CASSRQGGNSPLHF TGTGCCAGCAGCAGACAGGGTGGAAATTCACCCCTCCACTTT
. TRBJ2-7 TRBV19 TRBD1 CASSIATGGYEQYF TGTGCCAGTAGTATCGCCACAGGGGGCTACGAGCAGTACTTC
. TRBJ2-7 TRBV4-3 . CASSQDIGQSSYEQYF TGCGCCAGCAGCCAAGACATAGGGCAAAGCTCCTACGAGCAGTACTTC
. TRBJ1-5 TRBV6-1 . CASSEMAYQPQHF TGTGCCAGCAGTGAAATGGCCTATCAGCCCCAGCATTTT
once TRBJ2-1 TRBV3-1/TRBV3-2 TRBD1 CASSQDYQGGAIFF TGTGCCAGCAGCCAAGATTACCAAGGGGGCGCGATTTTCTTC
. TRBJ2-1 TRBV19 . CASSNHMGAYNEQFF TGTGCCAGTAGTAACCACATGGGGGCCTACAATGAGCAGTTCTTC
. TRBJ1-1 TRBV6-5 . CASSMGRNTEAFF TGTGCCAGCAGTATGGGGAGGAACACTGAAGCTTTCTTT
. TRBJ1-1 TRBV30 . CAWSSHEGTEAFF TGTGCCTGGAGTTCTCATGAGGGCACTGAAGCTTTCTTT
few TRBJ1-1 TRBV28 . CASRRGTEAFF TGTGCCAGCAGGCGAGGCACTGAAGCTTTCTTT
. TRBJ1-5 TRBV18 TRBD1 CASSGTGPNYSNQPQHF TGTGCCAGCTCAGGGACAGGGCCTAATTATAGCAATCAGCCCCAGCATTTT
. TRBJ1-2 TRBV30 TRBD1 CAWKLPSDREGYGYTF TGTGCCTGGAAACTCCCCTCGGACAGGGAAGGCTATGGCTACACCTTC
. TRBJ2-7 TRBV6-5 TRBD2 CALSPGVAGGVQYF TGTGCCTTATCCCCAGGGGTAGCGGGAGGGGTGCAGTACTTC
. TRBJ2-1 TRBV4-1 . CASSQVSGNEQFF TGCGCCAGCAGCCAAGTCTCGGGCAATGAGCAGTTCTTC
. TRBJ2-7 TRBV6-5 . CASTQGPYEQYF TGTGCCAGCACTCAGGGGCCCTACGAGCAGTACTTC
. TRBJ1-2 TRBV30 . CASPWGLGYTF TGTGCCAGCCCCTGGGGGCTGGGCTACACCTTC
. TRBJ2-2 TRBV10-3 TRBD2 CAISDQSGSTGELFF TGTGCCATCAGTGATCAAAGCGGGAGCACCGGGGAGCTGTTTTTT
few TRBJ2-1 TRBV7-9 . CASSLAGLSGEQFF TGTGCCAGCAGCTTAGCCGGACTCTCGGGAGAGCAGTTCTTC
. TRBJ1-5 TRBV6-2/TRBV6-3 TRBD1 CASSLTGLNQPQHF TGTGCCAGCAGCCTGACAGGGCTGAATCAGCCCCAGCATTTT
. TRBJ2-7 TRBV7-9 TRBD1 CASSFTGVGEQYF TGTGCCAGCAGCTTCACAGGGGTCGGCGAGCAGTACTTC
. TRBJ2-3 TRBV28 . CASSLLAESYTTDTQYF TGTGCCAGCAGTTTATTAGCAGAATCTTATACCACAGATACGCAGTATTTT
once TRBJ1-6 TRBV25-1 . CASSKDSLYNSPLHF TGTGCCAGCAGTAAGGACAGCCTATATAATTCACCCCTCCACTTT
. TRBJ2-7 TRBV7-9 TRBD2 CASSLRREGHEQYF TGTGCCAGCAGCTTAAGGCGGGAGGGCCACGAGCAGTACTTC
. TRBJ1-6 TRBV10-3 . CAISEGDTTGSPLHF TGTGCCATCAGTGAGGGGGACACAACGGGTTCACCCCTCCACTTT
. TRBJ2-7 TRBV5-6 . CASSLAESYEQYF TGTGCCAGCAGCTTGGCCGAAAGCTACGAGCAGTACTTC
. TRBJ2-5 TRBV2 . CASSAEGTETQYF TGTGCCAGCAGTGCGGAGGGCACGGAGACCCAGTACTTC
. TRBJ2-2 TRBV11-2 . CASTTPYTGELFF TGTGCCAGCACTACTCCGTACACCGGGGAGCTGTTTTTT
. TRBJ1-5 TRBV19 TRBD1 CASSITGTGLFNQPQHF TGTGCCAGTAGTATCACCGGGACAGGCCTTTTCAATCAGCCCCAGCATTTT
. TRBJ2-1 TRBV28 . CASSPHSTEDSYNEQFF TGTGCCAGCAGTCCGCACTCGACAGAAGACTCCTACAATGAGCAGTTCTTC
. TRBJ1-3 TRBV5-6 . CASSLSGVDTIYF TGTGCCAGCAGCTTGTCCGGGGTGGACACCATATATTTT
. TRBJ2-2 TRBV4-1 . CASSQEPGRTNTGELFF TGCGCCAGCAGCCAGGAACCCGGGAGAACGAACACCGGGGAGCTGTTTTTT
. TRBJ2-7 TRBV18 . CASSPPSSYEQYF TGTGCCAGCTCACCGCCAAGTTCCTACGAGCAGTACTTC
. TRBJ2-3 TRBV29-1 . CSVELVGSQDTQYF TGCAGCGTTGAATTAGTGGGCAGTCAAGATACGCAGTATTTT
. TRBJ2-1 TRBV4-1 TRBD1 CASSHPDRDYNEQFF TGCGCCAGCAGCCACCCAGACAGGGATTACAATGAGCAGTTCTTC
. TRBJ1-5 TRBV28 . CASSLGGDSNQPQHF TGTGCCAGCAGCCTTGGGGGAGATAGCAATCAGCCCCAGCATTTT
. TRBJ2-1 TRBV11-2 . CASSLGDTGLASNEQFF TGTGCCAGCAGCTTAGGGGATACAGGGTTAGCTAGCAATGAGCAGTTCTTC
. TRBJ1-5 TRBV29-1 . CSVQDSYSNQPQHF TGCAGCGTTCAGGACAGCTATAGCAATCAGCCCCAGCATTTT
. TRBJ1-2 TRBV2 TRBD1 CASIQDRGHGYTF TGTGCCAGCATCCAAGACAGGGGGCATGGCTACACCTTC
. TRBJ1-1 TRBV6-5 . CASSSSRAAEGEAFF TGTGCCAGCAGTTCCTCCAGGGCTGCGGAGGGTGAAGCTTTCTTT
. TRBJ2-7 TRBV2 . CASRGVYEQYF TGTGCCAGTCGCGGCGTTTACGAGCAGTACTTC
. TRBJ2-7 TRBV4-3 . CASSQEIGSREQYF TGCGCCAGCAGCCAAGAAATTGGAAGTAGGGAGCAGTACTTC
once TRBJ2-5 TRBV27 . CASSPDSFSRTQYF TGTGCCAGCAGCCCGGACAGCTTTTCGAGGACCCAGTACTTC
. TRBJ1-1 TRBV19 . CASSRGEYPGTEAFF TGTGCCAGCAGCAGGGGCGAGTACCCGGGCACTGAAGCTTTCTTT
. TRBJ1-4 TRBV30 . CAWSTGTIGDEKLFF TGTGCCTGGAGTACGGGCACAATAGGAGATGAAAAACTGTTTTTT
once TRBJ2-3 TRBV9 . CASSVASTTDTQYF TGTGCCAGCAGCGTAGCGTCGACCACAGATACGCAGTATTTT
. TRBJ1-5 TRBV15 . CATSRGGRGKVNQPQHF TGTGCCACCAGCAGAGGGGGCAGGGGAAAAGTCAATCAGCCCCAGCATTTT
. TRBJ2-1 TRBV7-6 TRBD2 CASSVTSGRAWNEQFF TGTGCCAGCAGCGTTACTAGCGGGAGGGCTTGGAATGAGCAGTTCTTC
once TRBJ2-3 TRBV12-3/TRBV12-4 . CASSLRSTDTQYF TGTGCCAGCAGTTTGCGAAGCACAGATACGCAGTATTTT
. TRBJ2-5 TRBV5-1 TRBD2 CASSLSGKVEETQYF TGCGCCAGCAGCTTAAGCGGGAAGGTGGAGGAGACCCAGTACTTC
. TRBJ2-1 TRBV7-7 . CASSLSVRDEQFF TGTGCTAGCAGCTTATCGGTTAGGGATGAGCAGTTCTTC
. TRBJ2-1 TRBV30 . CAWTGYNEQFF TGTGCCTGGACAGGATACAATGAGCAGTTCTTC